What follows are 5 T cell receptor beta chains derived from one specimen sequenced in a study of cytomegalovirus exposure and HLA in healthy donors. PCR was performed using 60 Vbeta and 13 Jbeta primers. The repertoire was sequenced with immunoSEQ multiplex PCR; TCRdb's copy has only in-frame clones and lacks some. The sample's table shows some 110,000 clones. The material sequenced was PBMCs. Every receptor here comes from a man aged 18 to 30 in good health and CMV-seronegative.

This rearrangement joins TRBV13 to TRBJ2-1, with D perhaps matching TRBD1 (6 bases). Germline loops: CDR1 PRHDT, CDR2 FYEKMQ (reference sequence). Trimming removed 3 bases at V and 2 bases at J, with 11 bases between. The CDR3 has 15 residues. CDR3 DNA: TGTGCCAGCAGCTTTGGACAGAATACCTACAATGAGCAGTTCTTC. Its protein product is CASSFGQNTYNEQFF.

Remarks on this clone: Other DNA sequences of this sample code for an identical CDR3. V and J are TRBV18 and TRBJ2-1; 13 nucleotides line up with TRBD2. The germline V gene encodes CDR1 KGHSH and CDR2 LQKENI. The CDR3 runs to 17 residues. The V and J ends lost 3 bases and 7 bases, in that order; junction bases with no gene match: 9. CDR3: CASSPSARTSGRNEQFF. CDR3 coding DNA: TGTGCCAGCTCACCCTCGGCGAGGACTAGCGGGAGAAATGAGCAGTTCTTC.

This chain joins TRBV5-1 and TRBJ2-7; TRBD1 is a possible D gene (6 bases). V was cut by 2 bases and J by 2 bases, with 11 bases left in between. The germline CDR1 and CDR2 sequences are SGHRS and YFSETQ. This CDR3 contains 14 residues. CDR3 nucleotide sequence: TGCGCCAGCAGCTTCGGACAGATCACCTACGAGCAGTACTTC. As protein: CASSFGQITYEQYF.

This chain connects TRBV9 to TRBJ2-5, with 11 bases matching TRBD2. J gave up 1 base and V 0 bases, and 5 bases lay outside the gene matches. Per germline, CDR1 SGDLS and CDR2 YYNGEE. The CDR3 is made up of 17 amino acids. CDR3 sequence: CASSVAPSGGLQETQYF. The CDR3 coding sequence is TGTGCCAGCAGCGTAGCTCCTAGCGGGGGGCTCCAAGAGACCCAGTACTTC.

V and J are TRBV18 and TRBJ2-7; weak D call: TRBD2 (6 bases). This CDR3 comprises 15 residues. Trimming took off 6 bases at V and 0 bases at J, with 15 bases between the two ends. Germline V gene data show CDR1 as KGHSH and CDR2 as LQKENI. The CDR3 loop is CASSRDADPSYEQYF. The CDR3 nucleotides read TGTGCCAGCTCGCGGGACGCCGACCCCTCCTACGAGCAGTACTTC. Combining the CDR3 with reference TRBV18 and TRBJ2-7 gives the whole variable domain NAGVMQNPRHLVRRRGQEARLRCSPMKGHSHVYWYRQLPEEGLKFMVYLQKENIIDESGMPKERFSAEFPKEGPSILRIQQVVRGDSAAYFCASSRDADPSYEQYFGPGTRLTVT.